The table lists the clone carrying this T cell receptor (beta chain) with many counts. What it binds is not known. Libraries for TCR beta were made by quantitative 5'-RACE with molecular barcodes. One entry per CDR3 protein, called by TCRdb with MiXCR from the 5' RACE reads. The sample includes around 230,000 distinct CDR3 sequences, approximately 8% seen only once; the top ten take 4.8%. The data stem from a study of CD8 T cells in ankylosing spondylitis. Study observations and caveats: Characteristic, it appeared, of ankylosing spondylitis blood was a TCR beta motif of eight highly homologous variants. Disease-linked clones reportedly showed significant enrichment in matched ankylosing spondylitis synovial fluid. Disease-linked clones proved CD8+ and comparatively uncommon in peripheral blood.

The CDR3 sequence is 14 residues long. V gave up 6 bases and J gave up 8 bases; unmatched junction bases: 10. The receptor comes from a female donor with ankylosing spondylitis or in good health (not recorded which). The genes are TRBV12-3 or TRBV12-4 and TRBJ2-1, with 7 bases that match TRBD2. The sequenced sample consisted of blood, either unsorted or a sorted T cell fraction (not recorded which). The CDR3 DNA follows: TGTGCCAGCAGGTTAAAGGGGACTATGGATGAGCAGTTCTTC. As protein: CASRLKGTMDEQFF.